This T cell receptor (beta chain) was found in a study of Ad26.COV2.S vaccination and SARS-CoV-2 variants (dated by TCRdb to the early 2020s). Describing the broader study: Donors in the vaccine arm were drawn from COV1001, a phase I-IIa trial of Ad26.COV2.S in healthy adults that was multicentre, randomized, double-blind and placebo-controlled. Throughout the experiments and outcome assessment, investigators stayed blinded to trial group allocation. A total of roughly 32 samples were included in the TCR-sequenced set, comprising roughly 19 Ad26.COV2.S vaccine recipients, 5 placebo recipients and 8 SARS-CoV-2 convalescent individuals. Trial participants were randomized into five groups of five: low-dose or high-dose Ad26.COV2.S given once or twice, or placebo on both occasions. Ad26.COV2.S was administered intramuscularly at 5 x 10^10 or 1 x 10^11 viral particles, either as a single shot or as two shots given 56 days apart. Sequencing of the TCRbeta repertoire served to evaluate the specificity and breadth of SARS-CoV-2-reactive T cell receptors following Ad26.COV2.S vaccination.

Summary of the overall study and its limitations: The authors noted that the TCR breadth and depth analyses may have underestimated total T cell responses. Substantial breadth of spike-specific CD8+ and CD4+ T cell responses was reported after vaccination. The study was not powered to compare responses between vaccine doses or regimens. Spike-specific TCR breadth was higher in Ad26.COV2.S recipients than in placebo recipients (P = 0.0014). Vaccine and placebo recipients had similar non-spike TCR breadth, a finding consistent with the vaccine containing only spike.

The immunoSEQ Assay was used to sequence TCRbeta CDR3 regions. After extraction, genomic DNA underwent amplification by bias-controlled multiplex PCR, followed by high-throughput sequencing. As for the authors' bioinformatics: Collapsing and filtering of sequences were performed to quantify the absolute abundance of each unique TCRbeta CDR3 region. T cell fraction was estimated by normalizing TCRbeta template counts to usable DNA, which was measured by amplifying reference genes present in all nucleated cells. Repertoire TCRs were annotated as SARS-CoV-2-specific when V gene, CDR3 amino acid sequence and J gene were exactly matched to a known reactive TCR set. The reference SARS-CoV-2 TCR set was derived from MIRA and filtered for enrichment in COVID-19-positive ImmuneCODE repertoires, a step that removed public or cross-reactive TCRs. Using the MIRA antigens, annotated TCRs were further analysed by specific ORF or by position within an ORF. Breadth was defined as the number of annotated unique rearrangements divided by the total number of unique productive rearrangements, and depth was defined as the summed frequency of the annotated unique rearrangements. Two-sided Wilcoxon rank-sum tests were used to compare TCR breadth between groups. TCRdb took this table from immuneACCESS and kept in-frame rearrangements with V and J called. Such tables lack part of the clones; where checked against another copy, unresolved V genes explain under half of the gap, and the rest is unexplained. That table furnishes V, J and clone size, whereas the DNA furnished D and trimming. In all, the sample holds about 420,000 clones, and over 75% of those were seen once. Jointly, the top ten make up less than 4.5% of the sample.

CDR1 and CDR2, looked up from the germline V gene, are SGDLS and YYNGEE. The CDR3 goes from the cysteine to the phenylalanine over 13 residues. Only the CDR3 DNA is retained, 39 bases long and in frame from the first base. Trimming removed 2 bases from V and 3 bases from J, leaving 5 bases between the germline ends. Read against the paper, the sample's treatment or condition label means: approximately 18 received Ad26.COV2.S at low or high dose, single or two shots; roughly 5 received placebo; per-sample allocation not given. For vaccine and placebo recipients, the sequenced repertoires came from samples collected on day 63 after the first injection. Between 29 July and 7 August 2020, Cohort 1b enrolled about 27 adults aged 18-55 years at one site in Boston, USA. Ad26.COV2.S was a replication-incompetent adenovirus type 26 vector that expressed a prefusion-stabilized SARS-CoV-2 spike protein derived from the original Wuhan strain.

A word on this clone: Its antigen specificity is not known. The input lacks base qualities; no much larger clone sits a single base away. Distinct nucleotide sequences in the sample also encode this CDR3.

The V gene is TRBV9 and the J gene is TRBJ2-2; the D segment may tentatively be TRBD1 or TRBD2, each giving 5 matched bases. The TCR comes from a person between 18 and 65 years old who received the Ad26.COV2.S COVID-19 vaccine or a placebo. The sequences come from peripheral blood, collected in a trial of Ad26.COV2.S vaccine versus placebo. The CDR3 sequence is CASSVGDTGELFF. The DNA sequence reads TGTGCCAGCAGCGTGGGGGACACCGGGGAGCTGTTTTTT.